The entry that follows covers one T cell receptor beta chain sequence. The antigen it recognizes is unknown. Likely a read error: the CDR3 ends without its conserved phenylalanine or tryptophan. No DNA is shown, since the ends of the CDR3 on it are uncertain; the CDR3 is the one TCRdb lists. The data belong to a study of vaccination and CD4 T cells after COVID-19 (dated by TCRdb to between 2021 and 2022). For the study in its entirety: Convalescent patients had a positive SARS-CoV-2 result on nasal swab PCR, and of these patients, some ten had mild disease and one had severe disease. In roughly eleven COVID-19 convalescent patients and 4 infection-naive healthy vaccine recipients, the spike-specific CD4+ TCR repertoire before mRNA vaccination was compared with the repertoire after mRNA vaccination. The convalescent cohort comprised six males and four females, including two Hispanic individuals, seven Caucasians, two Asians and one multiracial person. In control cultures, a CEFX viral epitope pool was used as positive control, an HIV-1 Nef peptide pool was used as negative control, or no peptide was added. Participants received two doses of either the Pfizer-BioNTech BNT162b2 vaccine (n=8) or the Moderna mRNA-1273 vaccine (n=2). Post-COVID blood samples from convalescent patients were collected a median of 101 days after diagnosis, with a range of 35 to 161 days. The time from the second vaccine dose to post-vaccine blood sampling had a median of approximately 72 days and ranged from 14 to 241 days. Overlapping spike peptide pools from SARS-CoV-2 and from the common cold coronaviruses HCoV-NL63, HCoV-OC43 and HCoV-229E were used as culture stimuli.

Study-level results and caveats: The median count of SARS-CoV-2-reactive clonotypes went up from 21 after infection to around 38 after vaccination, although the change was not significant. Of the vaccine-specific clones in convalescent patients, 304 of 307, or nearly all, reacted only to SARS-CoV-2 spike and did not cross-react with common cold coronaviruses. Among convalescent patients, a median about 86% of the SARS-CoV-2-reactive clones seen after vaccination appeared only after vaccination, which suggests priming specific to the vaccine. The study included relatively few convalescent patients and did not analyze early timepoints after natural infection.

Explained via the paper, the treatment or condition label denotes: roughly 10-day PBMC culture with coronavirus spike peptide pools or control peptides (ViraFEST assay). The ViraFEST assay, used in the study, expanded antigen-specific T cells with peptide pools and then identified the expanded clonotypes through TCR sequencing. The convalescent patients' positive SARS-CoV-2 PCR tests were from March to December 2020, which was before the Alpha, Beta and Delta variants emerged in the United States. Each well held around 2 million PBMCs cultured with approximately 9.2 ug/ml peptide pools in IMDM containing around 5% human AB serum and 10 IU/ml IL-2. On days 3 and 7, half of the culture medium was replaced with fresh IL-2-containing medium. After less than twelve days of culture, CD4+ T cells were isolated by negative selection with the EasySep CD4+ T cell isolation kit. Ficoll-Paque Plus gradient centrifugation was used to isolate PBMCs from whole blood, and the isolated PBMCs were then either used fresh or cryopreserved at -140C. Triplicate wells were generally used for each culture condition.

The receptor library was made with PCR. At the Johns Hopkins FTIC core, DNA from the cultured CD4+ T cells underwent TCR sequencing with the Oncomine TCR Beta short-read assay. Genomic DNA was extracted from the cultured CD4+ T cells with the QIAamp micro DNA kit. Oncomine TCR Beta libraries from cultured CD4+ T cells were pooled using unique dual indexes and sequenced on an Illumina iSeq 100. As for the authors' bioinformatics: Non-productive sequences were removed, and CDR3s that did not start with C, did not end with F or W, or were shorter than 7 amino acids were discarded. Antigen-specific clonotypes were identified with the MANAFEST web application by comparing peptide-stimulated wells with reference and other culture wells. To be called positive, a clone needed an FDR below 0.05, an odds ratio above 5, and a productive frequency above 0.1% in at least two of three replicate wells. Cross-reactive clonotypes were defined as significantly expanded in both SARS-CoV-2 spike wells and at least one common cold coronavirus spike condition. Using R version 3.6.1, CDR3 homology was evaluated through Levenshtein distances (stringdist) along with unrooted phylogenetic trees (ape). TCRdb reprocessing: public reads trimmed at Q25 with fastp, clones called with MiXCR, in-frame beta chains kept. Here each entry gathers all rows of one CDR3 protein and keeps the most common genes and DNA. TCRdb's processing, not the authors', yielded these V and J calls. The table for this sample lists approximately 11,000 distinct CDR3 sequences; roughly 56% of them were counted only once. Of the sample, roughly 20% is held by the ten largest clones.

Material: CD4+ T cells from blood, cultured in vitro. The TCR was taken from a human donor who had recovered from COVID-19.

The CDR3 amino acid sequence is: CASSKEARRDGI. The chain is assembled from TRBV21-1 and TRBJ2-1; TRBD1, as called in the table, went unchecked against the DNA. TRBV21-1 is listed as a pseudogene. The CDR3 is 12 amino acids in total, end residues counted.